This T cell receptor (beta chain) came from a study of shared clonotypes between healthy human individuals. CD45RO-negative CD8 cells positively selected for CCR7 made up the naive population, which excluded terminally differentiated effector memory CD45RA+ cells. About this clone: Antigen: not known.

Study conclusions and caveats: Naive subsets generally had larger estimated richness than memory subsets. Clonotypes that were shared across a handful of donors made up 4% to 6% of naive CD4 clonotypes.

The CDR3 runs to 14 residues. The ends were cut back, 4 bases at V and 3 bases at J, with 13 bases in the middle. CDR1 MNHEY and CDR2 SVGAGI come from the germline V gene. Method: immunoSEQ multiplex PCR; TCRdb's copy keeps in-frame clones and lacks some. The table shows about 2 million clones, with just under 95% occurring only once. The source of this sequence is a young man in good health. The sequenced sample consisted of naive CD8+ T cells sorted from blood. The chain employs TRBV6-5 and TRBJ2-7, with D possibly matching TRBD1 (6 bases). The CDR3 region is CASSLGGEGYEQYF. The CDR3 nucleotides are TGTGCCAGCAGTTTAGGGGGAGAGGGCTACGAGCAGTACTTC.